Reported below is one T cell receptor beta chain. The data originate from a study of blood T cell repertoires in COVID-19. In the study overall: The samples span acute and convalescent COVID-19 from the United States, Italy and Spain. From T cells, B-cell-depleted T cells, or PBMCs came the material, which was cDNA or gDNA.

Germline-derived CDR1 and CDR2 are MNHEY and SVGAGI. Trimming left V 6 bases short and J 1 base short, with 7 bases between. This CDR3 is built from 13 residues. In the study's own analysis: Estimation of nucleated cell counts was performed using reference gene primer amplification. The assay was immunoSEQ multiplex PCR, and TCRdb's table has in-frame clones only and misses some. V, J and clone size derive from that table, while D and trimming were established from the DNA sequence. The data contain roughly 62,000 clones, around nine tenths of them seen just once; the ten biggest clones take up approximately 7%.

This receptor was taken from a human donor with active COVID-19. The donor label of this sample is uncertain. The V call is TRBV6-5, the J call TRBJ1-5; D is unresolved. The sample comprised peripheral blood. DNA of the CDR3: TGTGCCAGCAGGCTACGGAGCAATCAGCCCCAGCATTTT. The encoded protein is CASRLRSNQPQHF.